The 10 T cell receptor beta chains listed next were all sequenced from one sample in a study of cytomegalovirus exposure and HLA in healthy donors. 13 Jbeta primers and 60 Vbeta primers were used for the PCR. Method: immunoSEQ multiplex PCR; TCRdb's copy keeps in-frame clones and lacks some. The sample includes 200,000 to 250,000 clones. Sequencing was carried out using PBMCs. All receptors derive from a woman in her thirties in good health and CMV-seropositive.

With respect to this clone: The sample has other DNA sequences that encode this CDR3 too. This chain joins TRBV28 and TRBJ1-1; 7 nucleotides agree with TRBD1. The CDR3 runs to 16 residues. The ends lost 1 base at V and 4 bases at J; junction bases unmatched: 9. Germline V gene sequence: CDR1 MDHEN, CDR2 SYDVKM. The CDR3, as DNA: TGTGCCAGCAGTTTATCGAGACAGGGAGTGGTCACTGAAGCTTTCTTT. It specifies CASSLSRQGVVTEAFF. Complete variable domain (other parts from reference TRBV28 and TRBJ1-1): DVKVTQSSRYLVKRTGEKVFLECVQDMDHENMFWYRQDPGLGLRLIYFSYDVKMKEKGDIPEGYSVSREKKERFSLILESASTNQTSMYLCASSLSRQGVVTEAFFGQGTRLTVV.

The V gene is TRBV9, the J gene TRBJ1-3; TRBD1 might be the D (5 bases). V was pared by 2 bases and J by 0 bases, with 9 bases between. Germline V gene lookup returns CDR1 SGDLS and CDR2 YYNGEE. The length of the CDR3 is 15 residues. The CDR3 DNA reads TGTGCCAGCAGCGTCCGGGGGGTCTCTGGAAACACCATATATTTT. Translated, it gives CASSVRGVSGNTIYF.

The chain couples TRBV28 to TRBJ1-2; D gene ambiguous. This CDR3 spans 11 amino acids. Trimming shortened V by 4 bases and J by 8 bases, and 8 bases separated the two germline ends. Germline CDR1 and CDR2: MDHEN and SYDVKM. CDR3 coding DNA: TGTGCCAGCAGTTCCTTTCGGGGCTACACCTTC. Its protein product is CASSSFRGYTF.

The V call is TRBV30, the J call TRBJ1-1; no clear D gene. Germline loops: CDR1 GTSNPN, CDR2 SVGIG (reference sequence). This CDR3 contains 12 residues. Trimming removed 0 bases at V and 11 bases at J, with 13 bases between. CDR3 sequence: CAWSVRGSLAFF. CDR3 DNA sequence: TGTGCCTGGAGTGTACGCGGGTCCCTTGCTTTCTTT.

V and J are TRBV5-1 and TRBJ2-7; 8 nucleotides align to TRBD2. V gave up 1 base and J gave up 6 bases; unmatched junction bases: 12. The CDR3 is 16 residues long. Per germline, CDR1 SGHRS and CDR2 YFSETQ. The CDR3 DNA follows: TGCGCCAGCAGCTTGTTTGGGACTAGGGTAGATGGCGAGCAGTACTTC. Translating it yields CASSLFGTRVDGEQYF.

As DNA, the CDR3 is TGTGCCAGTAGTATTTGGGGCGATAGGGGTTCACCCCTCCACTTT. Residues: CASSIWGDRGSPLHF. V and J are TRBV19 and TRBJ1-6; TRBD1 might be the D (5 bases). In germline, CDR1 is LNHDA, CDR2 SQIVND (reference sequence). Deletions cut 3 bases from V and 9 bases from J, with 15 bases between. The length of the CDR3 is 15 residues.

The J gene is TRBJ1-1, the V gene TRBV18, with D possibly matching TRBD1 (6 bases). V lost 3 bases to trimming and J lost 0 bases, with 14 bases between them. The CDR3 is 16 residues long. Germline CDR1 is KGHSH and CDR2 is LQKENI. CDR3 protein: CASSPLRGGLNTEAFF. As DNA, the CDR3 is TGTGCCAGCTCACCTCTCCGGGGGGGCTTGAACACTGAAGCTTTCTTT.

V and J are TRBV29-1 and TRBJ2-7, with TRBD2 matching over 15 bases. The germline V gene encodes CDR1 SQVTM and CDR2 ANQGSEA. The CDR3 loop spans 16 amino acids. Trimming removed 4 bases from V and 3 bases from J; junction bases left unmatched: 7. CDR3 loop: CSVGGTSGRPDYEQYF. The CDR3 nucleotides are TGCAGCGTTGGAGGGACTAGCGGGAGGCCCGACTACGAGCAGTACTTC.

The genes are TRBV19 and TRBJ2-7; D is unclear. Germline CDR1 reads LNHDA; CDR2 reads SQIVND (reference sequence). CDR3 length equals 15 residues. Trimming cost V 5 bases and J 3 bases, with 17 bases left between them. The CDR3 spells CASSSLGPWSYEQYF. DNA for the CDR3: TGTGCCAGTAGTTCGCTAGGCCCCTGGAGCTACGAGCAGTACTTC. Together with reference TRBV19 and TRBJ2-7, the CDR3 gives the full variable domain: DGGITQSPKYLFRKEGQNVTLSCEQNLNHDAMYWYRQDPGQGLRLIYYSQIVNDFQKGDIAEGYSVSREKKESFPLTVTSAQKNPTAFYLCASSSLGPWSYEQYFGPGTRLTVT.

This rearrangement joins TRBV7-9 to TRBJ1-5, with D possibly matching TRBD1 (5 bases). V was pared by 2 bases and J by 6 bases, with 11 bases between. In germline, CDR1 is SEHNR, CDR2 FQNEAQ (reference sequence). This CDR3 contains 14 residues. The CDR3 DNA follows: TGTGCCAGCAGCTTAAACCAGGGCGGTCAGCCCCAGCATTTT. It specifies CASSLNQGGQPQHF.